These 32 T cell receptor beta chains came from one sample sequenced in a study of T cells after yellow fever vaccination (dated by TCRdb to about 2019). Per the publication, the treatment or condition label means: live attenuated yellow fever vaccine strain. Libraries were constructed by 5' RACE. Sequencing used an Illumina HiSeq 2500. TCRdb redid the processing of the public reads, applying fastp at Q25 and MiXCR, and retained in-frame beta chains. Each record represents a unique CDR3 protein, reported with the most common genes and DNA among its rows. Across this sample there are more than 350,000 distinct CDR3 sequences, with around 10% seen only once. The ten top clones hold more than 15% of the sample. The sample in question was PBMCs, obtained on the day of the first yellow fever vaccination. The receptor set was obtained from a young man who received the YFV17D yellow fever vaccine.

This clonotype has a handful of counts. The chain combines TRBV29-1 with TRBJ2-3, with 7 bases matching TRBD1. Germline-derived CDR1 and CDR2 are SQVTM and ANQGSEA. CDR3 length: 13 amino acids. Unmatched junction bases numbered 7, after V lost 7 bases and J lost 3 bases. The CDR3 coding sequence is TGCAGCGCGGAACCCAGGGGGACAGATACGCAGTATTTT. Translating gives CSAEPRGTDTQYF.

This clonotype was seen ten or more times. The genes are TRBV4-3 and TRBJ1-1; 8 bases line up with TRBD1. With V trimmed by 0 bases and J by 4 bases, 4 bases remained unmatched. Germline V CDR1 and CDR2: LGHNA, YSLEER. This CDR3 has 15 amino acids. The CDR3 is CASSQDHRGTTEAFF. The CDR3 bases are TGCGCCAGCAGCCAAGATCACAGGGGGACCACTGAAGCTTTCTTT.

The chain combines TRBV3-1 with TRBJ2-2; 9 bases agree with TRBD2. This CDR3 contains 16 residues. V was clipped by 1 base and J by 7 bases; unmatched bases: 7. Germline lookup yields CDR1 LGHDT and CDR2 YNNKEL (reference sequence). CDR3 sequence (DNA): TGTGCCAGCAGCCAAGTCTCTAGCGGGGCGGTCGGGGAGCTGTTTTTT. This encodes CASSQVSSGAVGELFF. The full variable domain, its missing parts supplied by reference TRBV3-1 and TRBJ2-2, is DTAVSQTPKYLVTQMGNDKSIKCEQNLGHDTMYWYKQDSKKFLKIMFSYNNKELIINETVPNRFSPKSPDKAHLNLHINSLELGDSAVYFCASSQVSSGAVGELFFGEGSRLTVL.

This chain links TRBV15 with TRBJ2-3; D uncertain. The CDR3 is made up of 15 amino acids. Germline lookup yields CDR1 LNHNV and CDR2 YYDKDF (reference sequence). V lost 1 base, J lost 2 bases, and 10 bases lay in between. The CDR3 region is CATSRGVGFTDTQYF. CDR3 DNA: TGTGCCACCAGCAGAGGGGTCGGCTTCACAGATACGCAGTATTTT. Variable domain in full (rest from reference TRBV15 and TRBJ2-3): DAMVIQNPRYQVTQFGKPVTLSCSQTLNHNVMYWYQQKSSQAPKLLFHYYDKDFNNEADTPDNFQSRRPNTSFCFLDIRSPGLGDTAMYLCATSRGVGFTDTQYFGPGTRLTVL.

This clonotype occurred a few times. The CDR3 sequence is CASSYYDRDAGGEQYF. For the CDR3, the DNA is TGTGCCAGCAGTTATTACGACCGGGACGCGGGGGGCGAGCAGTACTTC. The rearrangement uses TRBV6-2 or TRBV6-3 and TRBJ2-7, with TRBD2 identical over 8 bases. This CDR3 comprises 16 residues. V gave up 3 bases and J gave up 6 bases; unmatched junction bases: 13. From germline, CDR1 is MNHEY and CDR2 SVGEGT.

The chain employs TRBV30 and TRBJ1-2, with D uncertain. The ends were cut back, 3 bases at V and 0 bases at J, with 17 bases in the middle. Per the germline V gene, CDR1 is GTSNPN and CDR2 is SVGIG (reference sequence). The CDR3 totals 16 residues. Here the CDR3 reads CAWRAGWAGTNYGYTF. Here the CDR3 DNA reads TGTGCCTGGAGAGCCGGGTGGGCAGGCACTAACTATGGCTACACCTTC.

The chain uses TRBV5-1 and TRBJ2-3; weak D call: TRBD1 (6 bases). This CDR3 comprises 13 residues. Germline CDR1 and CDR2: SGHRS and YFSETQ. Trimming left V 1 base short and J 6 bases short, with 9 bases between. Here the CDR3 reads CASSLRQVDTQYF. Here the CDR3 DNA reads TGCGCCAGCAGCTTGAGACAGGTCGATACGCAGTATTTT.

In regard to this clonotype: Relative to the germline gene, one junction end is altered; a read error may explain this. The gene calls are TRBV4-2 and TRBJ1-1; perhaps TRBD1 as D (5 bases). Germline CDR1 and CDR2: LGHNA and YNFKEQ. The CDR3 is 15 amino acids. The CDR3 loop is CARSPRDLRNTEAFF. The CDR3 nucleotides read TGTGCCAGGAGCCCCCGGGACCTCAGGAACACTGAAGCTTTCTTT.

This clonotype was observed a few times. Here the CDR3 DNA reads TGCGCCAGCAGCTTGAATGCACTTCGGGGCCAAGAGACCCAGTACTTC. Encoded protein: CASSLNALRGQETQYF. This sequence joins TRBV5-1 and TRBJ2-5; possibly TRBD2 for D (5 bases). The CDR3 contains 16 residues. The germline V and J ends were trimmed by 1 base and 1 base, with 14 bases remaining between them. CDR1 SGHRS and CDR2 YFSETQ come from the germline V gene.

This chain joins TRBV7-9 and TRBJ1-6, with no clear D. The CDR3 length is 15 residues. Trimming removed 5 bases at V and 0 bases at J, with 8 bases between. Germline V gene data show CDR1 as SEHNR and CDR2 as FQNEAQ (reference sequence). CDR3 sequence (DNA): TGTGCCAGCAGCATATTGAGCTCCTATAATTCACCCCTCCACTTT. Residues: CASSILSSYNSPLHF.

V gene TRBV12-2 combines with J gene TRBJ2-3; whether TRBD1, the table's D call, matches the DNA was not checked. TRBV12-2 is a listed pseudogene. The CDR3 length is 15 residues. CDR3 bases: TGTGCAAGTCGCCCCCTCTCTGAAATAACAGATACGCAGTATTTT. The encoded protein is CASRPLSEITDTQYF.

The CDR3 loop is CASSPPRVETQYF. The CDR3 nucleotides read TGTGCCAGCTCACCACCCAGGGTGGAGACCCAGTACTTC. The V gene is TRBV18, the J gene TRBJ2-5, with D possibly TRBD1 on 5 matching bases. The CDR3 contains 13 residues. CDR1 is KGHSH and CDR2 is LQKENI in the germline V gene. Trimming stripped 0 bases from V and 5 bases from J, with 7 bases between.

In this sample, this clonotype turned up a few times. This chain uses TRBV5-4 with TRBJ2-1; 12 positions agree with TRBD2. V was pared by 4 bases and J by 8 bases, with 13 bases of the junction left unmatched. The CDR3 totals 17 residues. Per germline, CDR1 SGHNT and CDR2 YYREEE (reference sequence). CDR3 nucleotide sequence: TGTGCCAGCAGCCGCCCCCTAGCGGGGGGGCGTAGCGATGAGCAGTTCTTC. Translating gives CASSRPLAGGRSDEQFF.

This clonotype came up a few times. This sequence joins TRBV7-8 and TRBJ2-3; 9 bases agree with TRBD2. Germline CDR1 SGHVS, CDR2 FQNEAQ. CDR3 size: 15 residues. Trimming removed 5 bases from V and 9 bases from J; junction bases left unmatched: 12. CDR3 nucleotides: TGTGCCAGCAGCGTTCCGCTAGCGGGGACAACAACGCAGTATTTT. Residues: CASSVPLAGTTTQYF.

This chain links TRBV29-1 with TRBJ1-2; unclear D gene. The V end lost 3 bases, the J end lost 7 bases, and 9 bases lay between the germline ends. The CDR3 totals 11 residues. CDR1 and CDR2 (germline): SQVTM, ANQGSEA. The CDR3 nucleotides read TGCAGCGTTGAGCCATCTGGTGGCTACACCTTC. It translates to CSVEPSGGYTF.

The chain has TRBV7-9 and TRBJ2-3; 8 bases agree with TRBD1. Looked up from germline, CDR1 is SEHNR and CDR2 is FQNEAQ (reference sequence). This CDR3 is 16 amino acids long. The trim removed 5 bases at V and 4 bases at J, leaving 11 bases unmatched. The CDR3 region has the DNA TGTGCCAGCAGCGCCCGGACAGGGATCGTCGCAGATACGCAGTATTTT. Translated, it gives CASSARTGIVADTQYF.

This clonotype was found a few times. This chain uses TRBV7-9 with TRBJ1-4; tentative D call: TRBD1 (5 bases). Trimming cost V 5 bases and J 4 bases, with 11 bases left between them. The CDR3 loop spans 14 amino acids. Germline V gene lookup returns CDR1 SEHNR and CDR2 FQNEAQ (reference sequence). For the CDR3, the DNA is TGTGCCAGCAGCCACGGGACGGATAATGAAAAACTGTTTTTT. Residues: CASSHGTDNEKLFF. Together with reference TRBV7-9 and TRBJ1-4, the CDR3 gives the full variable domain: DTGVSQNPRHKITKRGQNVTFRCDPISEHNRLYWYRQTLGQGPEFLTYFQNEAQLEKSRLLSDRFSAERPKGSFSTLEIQRTEQGDSAMYLCASSHGTDNEKLFFGSGTQLSVL.

The chain links TRBV29-1 to TRBJ2-7; 11 bases line up with TRBD1. Trimming at V came to 8 bases and at J to 3 bases, leaving 6 bases not matched to a gene. Germline V gene lookup returns CDR1 SQVTM and CDR2 ANQGSEA. The CDR3 sequence is 13 residues long. CDR3 sequence: CSTRGTGGYEQYF. CDR3 in DNA: TGCAGCACGCGAGGGACAGGGGGCTACGAGCAGTACTTC.

The V and J genes are TRBV12-3 or TRBV12-4 and TRBJ2-1; no definite D call. The CDR3 contains 16 residues. The V gene lost 5 bases and the J gene lost 9 bases, with 23 bases spanning the gap. The CDR3 DNA follows: TGTGCCAGCAGTCCGCTATTAGGACCGGGCGTTGGTGAGCAGTTCTTC. This encodes CASSPLLGPGVGEQFF.

The V gene is TRBV28, the J gene TRBJ2-2, with 7 positions matching TRBD1. After removal of 7 bases from V and 0 bases from J, the junction contained 5 bases not matched to a gene. The CDR3 length is 15 residues. Germline values: CDR1 MDHEN, CDR2 SYDVKM. CDR3 in amino acids: CASTRQGANTGELFF. The CDR3 DNA reads as TGTGCCAGCACTCGACAGGGCGCGAACACCGGGGAGCTGTTTTTT.

This clonotype appeared many times. CDR3 DNA: TGCGCCAGCAGCTTGACCCTCCAGGGAGAGACCCAGTACTTC. Residues: CASSLTLQGETQYF. The chain carries TRBV5-1 and TRBJ2-5; tentative D call: TRBD1 (5 bases). Per the germline V gene, CDR1 is SGHRS and CDR2 is YFSETQ. This CDR3 comprises 14 residues. Trimming left V 1 base short and J 4 bases short, with 11 bases between.

This clonotype has more than one count but fewer than ten. The genes are TRBV9 and TRBJ2-7; D not certain. Germline V CDR1 and CDR2: SGDLS, YYNGEE. With 4 bases removed from V and 3 bases from J, the gap between germline ends came to 11 bases. The CDR3 has 13 residues. CDR3 in DNA: TGTGCCAGCAGCATTCGACTGGACTACGAGCAGTACTTC. Translation: CASSIRLDYEQYF.

This clonotype came up a few times. This rearrangement joins TRBV4-1 to TRBJ1-6, with D possibly matching TRBD1 (5 bases). V lost 4 bases to trimming and J lost 7 bases, with 14 bases between them. The CDR3 runs 15 residues. Germline V lookup: CDR1 MGHRA, CDR2 YSYEKL. CDR3 loop: CASSLIQTDNSPLHF. The DNA for the CDR3 is TGCGCCAGCAGCCTCATACAGACAGACAATTCACCCCTCCACTTT.

In this sample, this clonotype turned up many times. This chain connects TRBV6-5 to TRBJ2-7, with D tentatively TRBD1 or TRBD2 (5 bases each). This CDR3 contains 14 residues. Germline V gene sequence: CDR1 MNHEY, CDR2 SVGAGI. V lost 3 bases to trimming and J lost 2 bases, with 11 bases between them. CDR3 bases: TGTGCCAGCAGTTATAGCCAGGGACCCTACGAGCAGTACTTC. Residues: CASSYSQGPYEQYF.

The chain's CDR3 is CASSFGLAGGAGNTQYF. Written as DNA, the CDR3 is TGTGCCAGCAGCTTTGGACTAGCGGGGGGGGCCGGGAATACGCAGTATTTT. This chain uses TRBV7-3 with TRBJ2-3; 15 positions match TRBD2. Germline lookup yields CDR1 SGHTA and CDR2 FQGTGA. V trimming: 3 bases; J trimming: 7 bases; junction bases outside the gene matches: 8. CDR3 length equals 17 residues.

V and J are TRBV5-4 and TRBJ2-5; 9 nucleotides line up with TRBD1. Per germline, CDR1 SGHNT and CDR2 YYREEE (reference sequence). V was clipped by 4 bases and J by 2 bases; unmatched bases: 3. The CDR3 covers 14 residues. The CDR3 here is CASSAQGAQETQYF. The DNA of the CDR3 is TGTGCCAGCAGCGCACAGGGGGCGCAAGAGACCCAGTACTTC.

The rearrangement uses TRBV3-1 and TRBJ1-2; maybe TRBD1 (6 bases). CDR1 and CDR2 from the germline V gene are LGHDT and YNNKEL (reference sequence). The V gene lost 7 bases and the J gene lost 4 bases, with 13 bases spanning the gap. This CDR3 is built from 13 residues. The DNA for the CDR3 is TGTGCCAGCACCGGGGACACGGTCTATGGCTACACCTTC. Amino acids: CASTGDTVYGYTF.

This clonotype has a handful of counts. This chain connects TRBV12-3 or TRBV12-4 to TRBJ2-1; TRBD1 matches at 7 bases. The CDR3 contains 13 residues. Unmatched junction bases numbered 6, after V lost 4 bases and J lost 9 bases. CDR3 coding DNA: TGTGCCAGCAGTTCGGGACAGTCTCTTGAGCAGTTCTTC. It codes for CASSSGQSLEQFF.

This clonotype was counted many times. The chain uses TRBV12-3 or TRBV12-4 and TRBJ2-7, with D possibly TRBD2 on 6 matching bases. This CDR3 region has 15 residues. The CDR3 sequence: CASSLGGLDSYEQYV. As DNA, the CDR3 is TGTGCCAGCAGCTTAGGAGGGTTGGACTCCTACGAGCAGTACGTC.

This clonotype was observed a few times. The chain couples TRBV10-3 to TRBJ1-1; 8 nucleotides line up with TRBD1. This CDR3 is 16 amino acids long. The V and J ends lost 3 bases and 5 bases, in that order; junction bases with no gene match: 11. Germline CDR1 reads ENHRY; CDR2 reads SYGVKD. CDR3 nucleotides: TGTGCCATCAGTGATAGGACAGGGTGGGATAGGACTGAAGCTTTCTTT. It is translated as CAISDRTGWDRTEAFF.

This clonotype has only a few counts. The chain uses TRBV9 and TRBJ2-3; 7 bases agree with TRBD1. Germline-derived CDR1 and CDR2 are SGDLS and YYNGEE. V was pared by 3 bases and J by 0 bases, with 7 bases of the junction left unmatched. This CDR3 is built from 16 residues. The CDR3 sequence is CASSASTGLSTDTQYF. The CDR3 DNA sequence: TGTGCCAGCAGCGCTTCGACAGGGCTTAGCACAGATACGCAGTATTTT.

This clonotype came up many times. The chain combines TRBV5-5 with TRBJ2-3; D is unclear. The V gene lost 0 bases and the J gene lost 7 bases, with 24 bases spanning the gap. This CDR3 spans 18 amino acids. Germline V gene sequence: CDR1 SGHKS, CDR2 YYEKEE (reference sequence). CDR3 sequence reads: CASSLAGVDRALLYTQYF. The CDR3 DNA reads TGTGCCAGCAGCTTGGCCGGTGTGGATCGGGCCCTACTTTATACGCAGTATTTT.